These T cell receptor beta chains were read from a single sample in a study of blood T cell repertoires in COVID-19. Clones were sequenced by immunoSEQ multiplex PCR, and TCRdb holds only the in-frame ones, with some missing. The sample shows fewer than 200,000 clones, 70% to 85% of them seen only once. Sequencing input: peripheral blood. The source of these receptors is a woman of 80 years or more with acute or convalescent COVID-19. The CDR3 runs from the conserved cysteine through the conserved F or W.

TRBV27,TRBJ2-7,CASSLISGQGTYEQYF
TRBV10-3,TRBJ1-2,CAIRRGQGVGYTF
TRBV2,TRBJ1-1,CASSLGGANTEAFF
TRBV4-3,TRBJ2-2,CASSDRTGELFF
TRBV29-1,TRBJ1-5,CSVTGTGPNQPQHF
TRBV5-1,TRBJ1-3,CASSSGQTSSGNTIYF
TRBV3-1/TRBV3-2,TRBJ1-2,CASSQYGQGNGYTF
TRBV18,TRBJ2-7,CASSPPGLAAVDEQYF
TRBV18,TRBJ1-2,CASSPLDSRYGYTF
TRBV9,TRBJ1-6,CASSEGQGGYNSPLHF
TRBV3-1/TRBV3-2,TRBJ1-5,CASSGQGVQPQHF
TRBV7-9,TRBJ1-1,CASSQIQGAPTEAFF
TRBV29-1,TRBJ1-1,CSAVTGLNTEAFF
TRBV7-8,TRBJ2-7,CASSLASVAGGRYEQYF
TRBV19,TRBJ1-4,CASGTKRRDEKLFF
TRBV19,TRBJ1-2,CASSAGYGYTF
TRBV19,TRBJ2-7,CASSIGGHLGSYEQYF
TRBV2,TRBJ1-5,CASTGQGVTQPQHF
TRBV19,TRBJ2-1,CASGLGGGGSDEQFF
TRBV18,TRBJ1-5,CASSPDYSQPQHF
TRBV5-4,TRBJ2-3,CASSLGEVDTQYF
TRBV7-2,TRBJ1-1,CASSATGGSTEAFF
TRBV7-2,TRBJ2-3,CASRLAGVTDTQYF
TRBV7-2,TRBJ2-5,CASSLGLAGGRETQYF
TRBV7-8,TRBJ2-1,CASRRGRSSYNEQFF
TRBV11-1,TRBJ2-4,CASGRGPIQYF
TRBV4-1,TRBJ1-6,CASSREGLTYNSPLHF
TRBV6-2/TRBV6-3,TRBJ1-1,CASSHTSLDTEAFF
TRBV9,TRBJ1-1,CASSSATVRAFF
TRBV5-1,TRBJ1-4,CASSSTGLNEKLFF
TRBV6-2/TRBV6-3,TRBJ2-2,CASSPPGAGGTGELFF
TRBV18,TRBJ2-7,CASSPSPQGLYEQYF
TRBV4-3,TRBJ2-5,CASSQDFSSGGARETQYF
TRBV29-1,TRBJ2-2,CSVGIAGPTGELFF
TRBV3-1/TRBV3-2,TRBJ1-1,CASSQERSAFF
TRBV9,TRBJ1-1,CASSVGAYTEAFF
TRBV4-2,TRBJ1-1,CASSQERSGALEAFF
TRBV6-5,TRBJ1-2,CASTYPGQATSPTF
TRBV6-2/TRBV6-3,TRBJ1-1,CASSKAGNTVSIEAFF
TRBV11-3,TRBJ2-3,CASSLGYRTDTQYF
TRBV20-1,TRBJ2-1,CSASGDYYNEQFF
TRBV7-2,TRBJ1-4,CASRVVGRGDEKLFF
TRBV6-5,TRBJ1-2,CASYDGGVGYGYTF
TRBV5-8,TRBJ1-2,CASSLVSNGYTF
TRBV20-1,TRBJ2-3,CSASTPLRGPTDTQYF